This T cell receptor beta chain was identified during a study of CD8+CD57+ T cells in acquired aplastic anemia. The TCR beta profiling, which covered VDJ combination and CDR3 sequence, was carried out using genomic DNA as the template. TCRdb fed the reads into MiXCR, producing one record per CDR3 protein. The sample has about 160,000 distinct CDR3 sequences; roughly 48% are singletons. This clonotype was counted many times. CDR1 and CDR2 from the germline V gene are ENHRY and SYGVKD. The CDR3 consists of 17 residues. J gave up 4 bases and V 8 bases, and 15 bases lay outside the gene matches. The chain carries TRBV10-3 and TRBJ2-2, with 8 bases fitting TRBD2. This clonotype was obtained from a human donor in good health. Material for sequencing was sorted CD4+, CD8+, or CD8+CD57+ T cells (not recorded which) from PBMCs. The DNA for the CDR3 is TGTGCCATCCAGAGCGGGAGCCAAGTATATAGCACCGGGGAGCTGTTTTTT. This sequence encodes CAIQSGSQVYSTGELFF.